Presented here are 23 T cell receptor beta chains from one specimen sequenced in a study of response to subunit inactivated influenza vaccine. From the RT-PCR reads, TCRdb called clonotypes with MiXCR, one entry per CDR3 protein. The data show about 530,000 distinct CDR3 sequences, around 11% seen once. The sequenced sample was PBMCs from blood, obtained on the day of vaccination. The receptors derive from a man aged 45 to 65 who received an inactivated influenza vaccine.

In this sample, this clonotype turned up a few times. The chain carries TRBV6-1 and TRBJ1-4; 8 nucleotides match TRBD1. Looked up from germline, CDR1 is MNHNS and CDR2 is SASEGT. CDR3 size: 15 residues. V lost 6 bases, J lost 6 bases, and 9 bases stayed unmatched. CDR3 bases: TGTGCCAGCAGCGGATGGACAGGGAAGGATGAAAAACTGTTTTTT. Residues: CASSGWTGKDEKLFF.

This chain uses TRBV27 with TRBJ1-5; 12 bases align to TRBD1. The J segment lost 1 base and the V segment lost 2 bases, leaving 3 bases of the junction unmatched. The CDR3 length is 17 residues. CDR1 MNHEY and CDR2 SMNVEV come from the germline V gene (reference sequence). The CDR3 coding sequence is TGTGCCAGCAGTTTAGTGGGACAGGGGGCCAGCAATCAGCCCCAGCATTTT. Translation: CASSLVGQGASNQPQHF.

On this clonotype: A much more abundant neighbour one base away suggests this may be a read error. CDR3 DNA: TGTGCCACCAGTAGGACGGGTTCCGGGGAGCTGTTTTTT. It encodes CATSRTGSGELFF. The genes are TRBV24-1 and TRBJ2-2; D not certain. Per germline, CDR1 KGHDR and CDR2 SFDVKD. The CDR3 totals 13 residues. V was cut by 6 bases and J by 6 bases, with 10 bases left in between.

The rearrangement uses TRBV12-3 or TRBV12-4 and TRBJ2-5, with 10 bases fitting TRBD2. This CDR3 comprises 16 residues. Germline trimming cut 3 bases from V and 1 base from J; bases unmatched to any gene: 5. The CDR3, as DNA: TGTGCCAGCAGTTTTGGCCTAGCGGGGGTCCAAGAGACCCAGTACTTC. It is translated as CASSFGLAGVQETQYF.

A few counts support this clonotype. This sequence joins TRBV6-5 and TRBJ2-7; 7 nucleotides match TRBD1. The CDR3 has 12 amino acids. Germline V gives CDR1 MNHEY, CDR2 SVGAGI. V lost 6 bases to trimming and J lost 9 bases; unmatched junction nucleotides: 8. The CDR3 loop is CASSPDRVGQYF. CDR3 nucleotide sequence: TGTGCCAGCAGCCCAGACAGGGTGGGGCAGTACTTC.

Comments on this clonotype: A read error may explain this, as a much larger clone is one base away. This chain joins TRBV10-3 and TRBJ2-7; D possibly corresponds to TRBD1 (6 bases). The J call may be incorrect, as the DNA end agrees better with TRBJ2-1. From germline, CDR1 is ENHRY and CDR2 SYGVKD. The CDR3 loop spans 13 amino acids. CDR3: CAISESQGYEQFF. The DNA for the CDR3 is TGTGCCATCAGTGAGTCACAGGGCTACGAGCAGTTCTTC.

Many counts were recorded for this clonotype. A read error may produce the germline difference seen at one junction end. The chain recombines TRBV5-1 with TRBJ2-3; the match to TRBD1 covers 7 bases. CDR1 and CDR2 (germline): SGHRS, YFSETQ. The CDR3 is 15 residues long. The CDR3 sequence is CASSLGQASTDTQYF. DNA of the CDR3: TGTGCCAGCAGTTTAGGACAGGCTAGCACAGATACGCAGTATTTT.

This chain connects TRBV12-3 or TRBV12-4 to TRBJ2-5; TRBD2 matches 8 bases. The CDR3 sequence is 16 residues long. Unmatched junction bases numbered 10, after V lost 2 bases and J lost 5 bases. For the CDR3, the DNA is TGTGCCAGCAGTTTAAGTGGAAGTAGCGGGGTTGAGACCCAGTACTTC. Its translation: CASSLSGSSGVETQYF.

This clonotype was counted many times. The genes are TRBV20-1 and TRBJ2-3; D remains ambiguous. Germline values: CDR1 DFQATT, CDR2 SNEGSKA (reference sequence). CDR3 length equals 12 residues. Trimming pared 3 bases from V and 3 bases from J, leaving 7 bases between. Here the CDR3 DNA reads TGCAGTGCTAGTGGAGCGACAGATACGCAGTATTTT. It is translated as CSASGATDTQYF.

As regards this clonotype: This may be a read error, as it is one base from a much larger clone. The chain combines TRBV5-6 with TRBJ1-1; 9 nucleotides line up with TRBD1. Germline V gene sequence: CDR1 SGHDT, CDR2 YYEEEE. The CDR3 has 14 residues. V lost 6 bases, J lost 5 bases, and 8 bases stayed unmatched. CDR3 amino acids: CASNRTGERTEAFF. In nucleotides, the CDR3 is TGTGCCAGCAACCGGACAGGGGAGAGGACTGAAGCTTTCTTT.

The V call is TRBV12-3 or TRBV12-4, the J call TRBJ2-1; 7 nucleotides match TRBD1. J was trimmed by 4 bases and V by 6 bases; bases with no gene match: 6. CDR3 length: 14 residues. The CDR3 DNA reads TGTGCCAGCAGAAGTGACAGGGCGTACAATGAGCAGTTCTTC. Its protein product is CASRSDRAYNEQFF.

This clonotype was counted a few times. V usage is TRBV9 and J usage is TRBJ2-2; D remains unclear. Trimming left V 4 bases short and J 9 bases short, with 13 bases between. This CDR3 comprises 13 residues. Per the germline V gene, CDR1 is SGDLS and CDR2 is YYNGEE. CDR3 sequence: CASSPPLGRELFF. CDR3 coding DNA: TGTGCCAGCAGCCCCCCTCTTGGACGGGAGCTGTTTTTT.

This clonotype was recorded at least ten times. The chain has TRBV3-1 and TRBJ2-2; D is undetermined. Germline CDR1 LGHDT, CDR2 YNNKEL (reference sequence). V was clipped by 4 bases and J by 6 bases, with 12 bases between them. The CDR3 is 14 amino acids. This CDR3 reads CASSPDGRSGELFF. The CDR3 bases are TGTGCCAGCAGCCCCGACGGCAGGTCCGGGGAGCTGTTTTTT.

This sequence joins TRBV12-3 or TRBV12-4 and TRBJ2-3; D assignment may be TRBD1 or TRBD2 (6 bases each). V was trimmed by 7 bases and J by 4 bases, leaving 18 bases between them. The CDR3 sequence is 15 residues long. The CDR3 loop is CASTRPGAGADTQYF. The CDR3, as DNA: TGTGCCAGCACGCGCCCGGGGGCTGGCGCAGATACGCAGTATTTT.

With respect to this clonotype: One base away lies a much larger clone, so this may be a sequencing read error. No conserved phenylalanine or tryptophan is present at the end of the CDR3, so a read error is the likely explanation. The chain has TRBV7-2 and TRBJ2-1; no clear D gene. Germline V CDR1 and CDR2: SGHTA, FQGNSA. The CDR3 extends over 15 amino acids. CDR3 amino acids: CASSLGLVSYNEQFI. The CDR3 DNA reads as TGTGCCAGCAGCTTAGGGCTAGTTTCCTATAATGAGCAGTTCATC.

The V and J genes are TRBV4-1 and TRBJ2-7, with a possible D match to TRBD1 (6 bases). The CDR3 loop spans 15 amino acids. Trimming cost V 2 bases and J 6 bases, with 17 bases left between them. The germline gives CDR1 MGHRA, CDR2 YSYEKL. The CDR3 DNA sequence: TGCGCCAGCAGCCAACAGGGGCCCACCATGGGCGAGCAGTACTTC. Translated: CASSQQGPTMGEQYF.

CDR3 sequence: CASSLILAGVEKAGELFF. The CDR3 nucleotides are TGTGCCAGCAGCCTTATCCTAGCGGGAGTTGAGAAAGCCGGGGAGCTGTTTTTT. The chain couples TRBV7-8 to TRBJ2-2; TRBD2 matches 10 bases. V was clipped by 5 bases and J by 6 bases; unmatched bases: 15. The germline V gene has CDR1 SGHVS and CDR2 FQNEAQ. The CDR3 contains 18 residues.

This clonotype appeared a few times. The chain has TRBV28 and TRBJ1-4; the D gene is possibly TRBD1 (5 bases). The germline gives CDR1 MDHEN, CDR2 SYDVKM. This CDR3 is 13 amino acids long. Trimming pared 4 bases from V and 8 bases from J, leaving 11 bases between. This CDR3 is CASSSQVGEKLFF. The CDR3 DNA is TGTGCCAGCAGTTCACAGGTTGGAGAAAAACTGTTTTTT.

This clonotype was picked up many times. The chain is built from TRBV12-3 or TRBV12-4 and TRBJ2-7, with D unclear. V was pared by 2 bases and J by 1 base, with 9 bases between. This CDR3 has 14 residues. The CDR3 nucleotides read TGTGCCAGCAGTTTAAAATGGGAATCCTACGAGCAGTACTTC. Its translation is CASSLKWESYEQYF.

This clonotype was counted only a few times. The chain joins TRBV7-9 to TRBJ2-1; 9 bases align to TRBD2. The CDR3 runs 16 residues. With 5 bases clipped from V and 9 bases from J, the junction kept 14 bases outside the gene matches. The germline V gene encodes CDR1 SEHNR and CDR2 FQNEAQ (reference sequence). The CDR3 here is CASSPTPGLARTEQFF. Here the CDR3 DNA reads TGTGCCAGCAGCCCGACACCGGGACTAGCAAGGACTGAGCAGTTCTTC.

This clonotype was picked up a small number of times. The chain couples TRBV4-3 to TRBJ2-1; D call uncertain. Germline loops: CDR1 LGHNA, CDR2 YSLEER. This CDR3 is built from 16 residues. The ends were cut back, 1 base at V and 3 bases at J, with 13 bases in the middle. For the CDR3, the DNA is TGCGCCAGCAGCCAAGTTAGCCTCTTTAACTACAATGAGCAGTTCTTC. Amino acid sequence: CASSQVSLFNYNEQFF.

This clonotype was observed many times. J is TRBJ2-2 and V is TRBV4-3; D is unresolved. CDR3 length equals 18 residues. Trimming pared 0 bases from V and 0 bases from J, leaving 14 bases between. The germline CDR1 and CDR2 sequences are LGHNA and YSLEER. The CDR3: CASSQESAATSNTGELFF. CDR3 nucleotide sequence: TGCGCCAGCAGCCAAGAGTCGGCAGCTACTTCGAACACCGGGGAGCTGTTTTTT.

The rearrangement uses TRBV7-2 and TRBJ1-1; D is ambiguous. Trimming cost V 7 bases and J 7 bases, with 13 bases left between them. The CDR3 is made up of 12 amino acids. Germline V lookup: CDR1 SGHTA, CDR2 FQGNSA. The DNA of the CDR3 is TGTGCCAGCAATCCGGGCCCCGGTGAAGCTTTCTTT. Amino acids: CASNPGPGEAFF.